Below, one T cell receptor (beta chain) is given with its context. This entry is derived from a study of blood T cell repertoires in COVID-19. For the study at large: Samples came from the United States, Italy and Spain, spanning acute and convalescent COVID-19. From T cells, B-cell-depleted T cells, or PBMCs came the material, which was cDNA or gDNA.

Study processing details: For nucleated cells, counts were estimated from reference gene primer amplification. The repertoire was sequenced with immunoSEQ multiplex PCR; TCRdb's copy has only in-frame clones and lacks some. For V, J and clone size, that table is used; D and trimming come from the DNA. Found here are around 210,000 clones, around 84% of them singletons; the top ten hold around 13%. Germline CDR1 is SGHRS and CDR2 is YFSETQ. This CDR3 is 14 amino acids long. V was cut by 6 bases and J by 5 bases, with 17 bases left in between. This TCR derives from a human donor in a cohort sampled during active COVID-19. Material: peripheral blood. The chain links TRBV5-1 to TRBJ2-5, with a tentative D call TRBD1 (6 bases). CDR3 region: CASKAIQGRETQYF. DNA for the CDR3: TGCGCCAGCAAGGCGATACAGGGTCGGGAGACCCAGTACTTC.